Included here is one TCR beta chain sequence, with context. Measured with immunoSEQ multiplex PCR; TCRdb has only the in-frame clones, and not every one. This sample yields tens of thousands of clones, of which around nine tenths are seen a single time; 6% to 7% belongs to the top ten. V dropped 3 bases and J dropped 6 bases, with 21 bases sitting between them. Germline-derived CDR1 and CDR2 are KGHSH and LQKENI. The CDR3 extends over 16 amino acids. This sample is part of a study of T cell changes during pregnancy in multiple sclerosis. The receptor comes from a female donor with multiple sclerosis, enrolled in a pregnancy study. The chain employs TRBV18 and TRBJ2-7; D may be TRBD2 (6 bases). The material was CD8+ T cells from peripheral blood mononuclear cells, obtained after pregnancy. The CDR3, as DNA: TGTGCCAGCTCACCGTTCGGTGACGCAGGAGGGATCGAGCAGTACTTC. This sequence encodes CASSPFGDAGGIEQYF.